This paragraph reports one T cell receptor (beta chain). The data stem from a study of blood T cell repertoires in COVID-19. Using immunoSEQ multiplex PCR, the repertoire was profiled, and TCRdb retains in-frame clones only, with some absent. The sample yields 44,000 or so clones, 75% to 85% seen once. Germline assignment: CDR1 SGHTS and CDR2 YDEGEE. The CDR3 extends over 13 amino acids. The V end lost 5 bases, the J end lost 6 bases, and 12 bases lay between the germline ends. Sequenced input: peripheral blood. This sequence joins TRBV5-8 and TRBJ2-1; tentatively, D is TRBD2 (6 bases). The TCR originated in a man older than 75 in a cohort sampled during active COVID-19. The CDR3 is CASSHGRGNEQFF. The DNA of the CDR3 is TGTGCCAGCAGTCATGGGCGGGGCAATGAGCAGTTCTTC.